The next 24 T cell receptor beta chains were all read from a single sample in a study of shared clonotypes between healthy human individuals. Data came from immunoSEQ multiplex PCR; TCRdb stores just in-frame clones and leaves some out. The sample lists 2,100,000 or so clones, approximately 95% occurring once. The material sequenced was naive CD4+ T cells sorted from blood. This sample's subset: CD45RA+ positively selected. All receptors come from a man aged 18 to 29 in good health.

The CDR3 loop reads CASSHAGLYITQHF. The CDR3 DNA follows: TGTGCCAGTAGCCATGCGGGCCTCTATATCACCCAGCATTTT. The rearrangement joins TRBV19 to TRBJ1-5; D uncertain. From germline, CDR1 is LNHDA and CDR2 SQIVND (reference sequence). Trimming removed 6 bases at V and 11 bases at J, with 20 bases between. There are 14 residues in the CDR3.

The chain employs TRBV19 and TRBJ2-3; TRBD2 matches 14 bases. The J segment lost 6 bases and the V segment lost 3 bases, leaving 5 bases of the junction unmatched. The CDR3 runs to 16 residues. CDR1 and CDR2 from the germline V gene are LNHDA and SQIVND (reference sequence). In DNA, the CDR3 is TGTGCCAGTAGTATTGGGACTAGCGGGAGCGGGGATACGCAGTATTTT. Translated: CASSIGTSGSGDTQYF.

This chain links TRBV11-2 with TRBJ1-6, with D possibly being TRBD1 (5 bases). The CDR3 spans 15 residues. V was trimmed by 6 bases and J by 7 bases, leaving 16 bases between them. In germline, CDR1 is SGHAT, CDR2 FQNNGV. CDR3: CASSSSGTANSPLHF. CDR3 DNA sequence: TGTGCCAGCAGTTCGTCCGGGACGGCGAATTCACCCCTCCACTTT.

This chain joins TRBV7-9 and TRBJ2-7, with D possibly matching TRBD1 (7 bases). CDR3 length: 14 residues. In germline, CDR1 is SEHNR, CDR2 FQNEAQ (reference sequence). V was trimmed by 5 bases and J by 2 bases, leaving 13 bases between them. CDR3 DNA sequence: TGTGCCAGCAGCCGATCAGGGGGGACCTACGAGCAGTACTTC. It is translated as CASSRSGGTYEQYF.

This rearrangement joins TRBV7-2 to TRBJ2-2; unclear D gene. Germline CDR1 SGHTA, CDR2 FQGNSA. The germline V and J ends were trimmed by 1 base and 0 bases, with 3 bases remaining between them. This CDR3 is built from 14 residues. The CDR3 region has the DNA TGTGCCAGCAGCTTAGACCCGAACACCGGGGAGCTGTTTTTT. It translates to CASSLDPNTGELFF. The full variable domain, rest sourced from reference TRBV7-2 and TRBJ2-2, is GAGVSQSPSNKVTEKGKDVELRCDPISGHTALYWYRQSLGQGLEFLIYFQGNSAPDKSGLPSDRFSAERTGGSVSTLTIQRTQQEDSAVYLCASSLDPNTGELFFGEGSRLTVL.

This clone showed up just once. Relative to the germline gene, one junction end is altered; a read error may explain this. This rearrangement joins TRBV6-5 to TRBJ2-5; 14 nucleotides align to TRBD2. The length of the CDR3 is 14 residues. Germline V CDR1 and CDR2: MNHEY, SVGAGI. In nucleotides, the CDR3 is TGTGCCAGCAGCTCTACCGGGACTAGCGGGAGTCAGAACTTC. Protein: CASSSTGTSGSQNF.

CDR3 amino acids: CASLDDTIYF. The CDR3 DNA follows: TGTGCCAGCTTGGACGACACCATATATTTT. The chain combines TRBV28 with TRBJ1-3; D remains unclear. Germline assignment: CDR1 MDHEN and CDR2 SYDVKM. Trimming removed 8 bases from V and 8 bases from J, with 7 bases in between. The CDR3 totals 10 residues.

The chain links TRBV30 to TRBJ1-1; D gene uncertain. The CDR3 length is 13 residues. Trimming removed 3 bases at V and 7 bases at J, with 15 bases between. CDR1 and CDR2 from the germline V gene are GTSNPN and SVGIG (reference sequence). CDR3 coding DNA: TGTGCCTGGAGCGACGACGTAGCCCTTGAAGCTTTCTTT. Protein: CAWSDDVALEAFF.

The chain uses TRBV7-2 and TRBJ1-1; D is unresolved. Germline CDR1 and CDR2: SGHTA and FQGNSA. This CDR3 comprises 13 residues. The V gene lost 5 bases and the J gene lost 8 bases, with 15 bases spanning the gap. CDR3 in amino acids: CASSPSQQREAFF. CDR3 bases: TGTGCCAGCAGCCCTTCTCAACAGAGGGAAGCTTTCTTT. The full variable domain, rest sourced from reference TRBV7-2 and TRBJ1-1, is GAGVSQSPSNKVTEKGKDVELRCDPISGHTALYWYRQSLGQGLEFLIYFQGNSAPDKSGLPSDRFSAERTGGSVSTLTIQRTQQEDSAVYLCASSPSQQREAFFGQGTRLTVV.

The J gene is TRBJ2-7, the V gene TRBV2; 10 nucleotides align to TRBD1. V dropped 3 bases and J dropped 3; count of bases not matched to a gene: 2. The CDR3 spans 14 residues. The germline CDR1 and CDR2 sequences are SNHLY and FYNNEI. The CDR3 spells CASSDRDRGYEQYF. CDR3 DNA: TGTGCCAGCAGTGACCGGGACAGGGGCTACGAGCAGTACTTC. The full variable domain, completed using reference TRBV2 and TRBJ2-7, is EPEVTQTPSHQVTQMGQEVILRCVPISNHLYFYWYRQILGQKVEFLVSFYNNEISEKSEIFDDQFSVERPDGSNFTLKIRSTKLEDSAMYFCASSDRDRGYEQYFGPGTRLTVT.

The chain uses TRBV11-3 and TRBJ2-1; D ambiguous. There are 13 residues in the CDR3. Per the germline V gene, CDR1 is SGHNT and CDR2 is YENEEA. The V end was cut by 1 base, the J end by 10 bases, with 11 bases between. The CDR3 protein is CASSLGTEREQFF. CDR3 coding DNA: TGTGCCAGCAGCTTAGGAACGGAAAGGGAGCAGTTCTTC.

The chain has TRBV18 and TRBJ2-5; 7 bases are shared with TRBD1. The CDR3 covers 14 residues. V lost 6 bases to trimming and J lost 5 bases; unmatched junction nucleotides: 9. CDR1 is KGHSH, CDR2 LQKENI, per germline. In nucleotides, the CDR3 is TGTGCCAGCTCGCAGACAGGGCCTGGCGAGACCCAGTACTTC. Translation gives CASSQTGPGETQYF.

V is TRBV28 and J is TRBJ1-1; 8 positions agree with TRBD1. The ends lost 6 bases at V and 1 base at J; junction bases unmatched: 10. Germline CDR1 is MDHEN and CDR2 is SYDVKM. The CDR3 extends over 16 amino acids. This CDR3 is CASSTTDRGTNTEAFF. The CDR3 DNA is TGTGCCAGCAGCACCACTGACAGGGGCACGAACACTGAAGCTTTCTTT.

The gene calls are TRBV6-5 and TRBJ2-7; the D gene is possibly TRBD1 (7 bases). The CDR3 runs to 15 residues. V was pared by 6 bases and J by 3 bases, with 18 bases between. Germline lookup yields CDR1 MNHEY and CDR2 SVGAGI. CDR3 sequence: CASRSRTGLIYEQYF. CDR3 DNA sequence: TGTGCCAGCAGATCCCGGACAGGACTAATCTACGAGCAGTACTTC.

This clone has only one observation. This sequence joins TRBV6-5 and TRBJ1-2; 7 nucleotides agree with TRBD1. The CDR3 spans 13 residues. The ends lost 5 bases at V and 4 bases at J; junction bases unmatched: 4. Germline V gene sequence: CDR1 MNHEY, CDR2 SVGAGI. For the CDR3, the DNA is TGTGCCAGCAGTACAGGGGCCACCTATGGCTACACCTTC. Protein sequence: CASSTGATYGYTF.

The J gene is TRBJ1-4, the V gene TRBV6-1; 11 bases match TRBD1. The CDR3 has 15 amino acids. Germline V gene lookup returns CDR1 MNHNS and CDR2 SASEGT. Unmatched junction bases numbered 5, after V lost 8 bases and J lost 3 bases. Here the CDR3 DNA reads TGTGCCAGCGTAGGGACAGGGGGGTCTAATGAAAAACTGTTTTTT. It is translated as CASVGTGGSNEKLFF.

J is TRBJ2-3 and V is TRBV18, with 8 bases matching TRBD1. Germline loops: CDR1 KGHSH, CDR2 LQKENI. This CDR3 region has 14 residues. The V gene end was trimmed by 6 bases and the J gene end by 7 bases; junction bases not matched to a gene: 9. The CDR3 is CASSPGRGPYTQYF. Here the CDR3 DNA reads TGTGCCAGCTCCCCCGGCAGGGGGCCATATACGCAGTATTTT.

Concerning this clone itself: The same CDR3 also results from other DNA sequences found in this sample. J is TRBJ2-7 and V is TRBV7-2; perhaps D is TRBD1 or TRBD2 (6 bases each). Deletions cut 0 bases from V and 0 bases from J, with 9 bases between. This CDR3 is built from 15 residues. Germline CDR1 SGHTA, CDR2 FQGNSA. The CDR3 reads CASSLAGGSSYEQYF. CDR3 coding DNA: TGTGCCAGCAGCTTAGCCGGGGGCAGCTCCTACGAGCAGTACTTC.

This clone was recorded only once. This chain joins TRBV11-2 and TRBJ2-5; 8 bases agree with TRBD1. This CDR3 region has 14 residues. Germline assignment: CDR1 SGHAT and CDR2 FQNNGV. J gave up 5 bases and V 3 bases, and 5 bases lay outside the gene matches. For the CDR3, the DNA is TGTGCCAGCAGCTTCACAGGGGGAGCTGAGACCCAGTACTTC. This sequence encodes CASSFTGGAETQYF.

The chain is built from TRBV28 and TRBJ2-7, with TRBD1 matching 9 bases. The CDR3 length is 15 residues. V dropped 6 bases and J dropped 4; count of bases not matched to a gene: 10. Germline V gives CDR1 MDHEN, CDR2 SYDVKM. The CDR3 here is CASSSTGGGQYEQYF. The CDR3 bases are TGTGCCAGCAGCTCAACAGGGGGCGGTCAGTACGAGCAGTACTTC. Looking up the rest from reference TRBV28 and TRBJ2-7 gives the full variable domain: DVKVTQSSRYLVKRTGEKVFLECVQDMDHENMFWYRQDPGLGLRLIYFSYDVKMKEKGDIPEGYSVSREKKERFSLILESASTNQTSMYLCASSSTGGGQYEQYFGPGTRLTVT.

The chain uses TRBV30 and TRBJ2-5; the D is unclear. V was cut by 0 bases and J by 5 bases, with 10 bases left in between. This CDR3 spans 13 amino acids. The germline CDR1 and CDR2 sequences are GTSNPN and SVGIG (reference sequence). CDR3 DNA: TGTGCCTGGAGTGTGCCTGGGTTGGAGACCCAGTACTTC. Protein product: CAWSVPGLETQYF. The full variable domain, rest sourced from reference TRBV30 and TRBJ2-5, is SQTIHQWPATLVQPVGSPLSLECTVEGTSNPNLYWYRQAAGRGLQLLFYSVGIGQISSEVPQNLSASRPQDRQFILSSKKLLLSDSGFYLCAWSVPGLETQYFGPGTRLLVL.

The chain is built from TRBV30 and TRBJ1-2; no reliable D call. Germline loops: CDR1 GTSNPN, CDR2 SVGIG (reference sequence). The CDR3 is made up of 14 amino acids. V lost 2 bases and J lost 8, with 18 bases in between. CDR3: CAWSLGDFLSGYTF. Here the CDR3 DNA reads TGTGCCTGGAGTCTTGGGGATTTTCTCTCGGGCTACACCTTC.

The chain recombines TRBV5-4 with TRBJ1-1, with a tentative D call TRBD1 (5 bases). Trimming pared 4 bases from V and 1 base from J, leaving 11 bases between. Germline lookup yields CDR1 SGHNT and CDR2 YYREEE (reference sequence). The CDR3 length is 14 residues. CDR3 loop: CASSLRVGNTEAFF. In nucleotides, the CDR3 is TGTGCCAGCAGCCTCAGGGTTGGGAACACTGAAGCTTTCTTT. Combining the CDR3 with reference TRBV5-4 and TRBJ1-1 gives the whole variable domain ETGVTQSPTHLIKTRGQQVTLRCSSQSGHNTVSWYQQALGQGPQFIFQYYREEENGRGNFPPRFSGLQFPNYSSELNVNALELDDSALYLCASSLRVGNTEAFFGQGTRLTVV.

This clone turned up a few times. The chain uses TRBV27 and TRBJ1-6; tentative D call: TRBD1 (5 bases). The germline gives CDR1 MNHEY, CDR2 SMNVEV (reference sequence). The CDR3 sequence is 14 residues long. V was cut by 4 bases and J by 10 bases, with 14 bases left in between. Here the CDR3 reads CASSSLRGWSPLHF. CDR3 nucleotide sequence: TGTGCCAGCAGTTCCCTAAGGGGCTGGTCACCCCTCCACTTT.